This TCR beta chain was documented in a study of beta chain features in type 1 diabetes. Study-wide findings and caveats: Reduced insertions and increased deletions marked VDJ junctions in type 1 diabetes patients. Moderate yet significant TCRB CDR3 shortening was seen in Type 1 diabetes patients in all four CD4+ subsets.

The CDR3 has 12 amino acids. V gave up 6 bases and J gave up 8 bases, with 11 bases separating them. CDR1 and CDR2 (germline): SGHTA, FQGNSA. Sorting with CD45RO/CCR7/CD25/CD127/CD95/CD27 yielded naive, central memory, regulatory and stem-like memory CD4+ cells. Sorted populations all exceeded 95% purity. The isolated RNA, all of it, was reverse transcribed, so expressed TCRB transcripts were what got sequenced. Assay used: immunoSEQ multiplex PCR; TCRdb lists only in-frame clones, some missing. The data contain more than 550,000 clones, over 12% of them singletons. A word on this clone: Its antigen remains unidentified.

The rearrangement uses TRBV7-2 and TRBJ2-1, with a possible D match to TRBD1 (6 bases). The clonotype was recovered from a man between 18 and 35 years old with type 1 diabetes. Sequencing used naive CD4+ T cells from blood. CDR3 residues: CASSSRGYEQFF. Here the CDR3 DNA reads TGTGCCAGCAGTTCCAGGGGTTATGAGCAGTTCTTC.